This T cell receptor beta chain was recorded in a study of blood T cell repertoires in COVID-19. Study in general: The origin of the acute and convalescent COVID-19 samples was the United States, Italy and Spain. T cells, B-cell-depleted T cells, or PBMCs provided the cDNA or gDNA that served as material.

The data were produced by immunoSEQ multiplex PCR, yet TCRdb's version contains in-frame clones alone and is incomplete. Of 110,000 or so clones listed, more than 80% were seen once; the top ten hold roughly 5%. Enrolled during active infection, Seattle patients were then followed longitudinally. Germline V gene data show CDR1 as LGHNA and CDR2 as YNFKEQ. The CDR3 has 20 amino acids. Trimming took 0 bases from V and 4 from J; bases not matched to a gene: 17. The sequenced material came from peripheral blood. The chain links TRBV4-2 to TRBJ1-2; TRBD1 matches 10 bases. The clonotype comes from a woman aged 55-75 years with COVID-19, enrolled during active disease. The CDR3 sequence: CASSQEYIGTGALYGYGYTF. CDR3 nucleotides: TGTGCCAGCAGCCAAGAATATATAGGGACAGGGGCATTGTACGGCTATGGCTACACCTTC.